The 2 T cell receptor beta chains below all came from one sample that was sequenced in a study of PD-L1 blockade in urothelial cancer. Time point: peripheral blood 6 weeks after treatment start. TCRdb's table, derived via immunoSEQ multiplex PCR, lists solely in-frame clones and lacks some. This sample has 100,000 to 150,000 clones, with roughly 83% found just once. This specimen was PBMCs, taken around atezolizumab (anti-PD-L1) treatment. The receptors here all came from a man in his forties or fifties with urothelial cancer.

The chain is built from TRBV18 and TRBJ2-3; unclear D gene. Trimming stripped 6 bases from V and 2 bases from J, with 3 bases between. The CDR3 has 11 residues. CDR1 is KGHSH and CDR2 is LQKENI in the germline V gene. CDR3 loop: CASSLTDTQYF. The CDR3 nucleotides are TGTGCCAGCTCCCTCACAGATACGCAGTATTTT. The full variable domain, its missing parts supplied by reference TRBV18 and TRBJ2-3, is NAGVMQNPRHLVRRRGQEARLRCSPMKGHSHVYWYRQLPEEGLKFMVYLQKENIIDESGMPKERFSAEFPKEGPSILRIQQVVRGDSAAYFCASSLTDTQYFGPGTRLTVL.

On this clone itself: Compared with germline, one end of the junction differs, possibly owing to a read error. The V gene is TRBV7-2, the J gene TRBJ2-1; a possible D gene is TRBD2 (6 bases). CDR1 is SGHTA and CDR2 is FQGNSA in the germline V gene. This CDR3 comprises 12 residues. The DNA for the CDR3 is TGTGCCAGCAGCTTCTCGACTAGTAGGATTCTCTTC. Translating gives CASSFSTSRILF.